This TCR beta chain was identified in a study of response to subunit inactivated influenza vaccine. Study-level points and caveats: Researchers suggested that each seasonal influenza vaccination recruits few new T cells.

TCRdb re-derived calls from the RT-PCR reads in MiXCR, one entry per CDR3 protein. Of fewer than 700,000 distinct CDR3 sequences in the sample, 13% were seen once. As regards this clonotype: The antigen remains undetermined.

Germline V gene sequence: CDR1 MNHEY, CDR2 SVGAGI. With 2 bases removed from V and 6 bases from J, the gap between germline ends came to 18 bases. This CDR3 is 16 amino acids long. V is TRBV6-5 and J is TRBJ2-3, with TRBD2 as a possible D gene (6 bases). Sequencing used PBMCs from blood, obtained about 40 days after vaccination. This clonotype was obtained from a man between 45 and 60 years old who received an inactivated influenza vaccine. The CDR3 nucleotides are TGTGCCAGCAGTTACCATTTGTCCGGGGGAAAGGATACGCAGTATTTT. It is translated as CASSYHLSGGKDTQYF.